Described below is a single TCR beta chain sequence and its context. The data were obtained in a study of blood T cell repertoires in COVID-19. Study as a whole: Sites in the United States, Italy and Spain provided acute and convalescent COVID-19 samples. The cDNA or gDNA used as material had been derived from T cells, B-cell-depleted T cells, or PBMCs.

V was cut by 3 bases and J by 4 bases, with 9 bases left in between. The CDR3 has 14 amino acids. Germline assignment: CDR1 SGHTA and CDR2 FQGTGA. Per the original methods: Reference gene primer amplification yielded estimated nucleated cell counts. TCRdb's copy holds only in-frame clones and misses some; the assay was immunoSEQ multiplex PCR. Clone size and V and J calls were adopted from that table, with D and trimming inferred from the DNA. Of about 210,000 clones in the sample, about 88% were seen once. The V gene is TRBV7-3, the J gene TRBJ2-2, with D possibly matching TRBD1 (5 bases). The specimen sequenced was peripheral blood. The sequence was obtained from a man aged 70-80 years with acute or convalescent COVID-19. The CDR3 DNA is TGTGCCAGCAGCTTGGGGCCTCGCACCGGGGAGCTGTTTTTT. Translation gives CASSLGPRTGELFF.